The clone carrying this TCR beta chain was observed a handful of times. The antigen is unknown. The germline and genes are mouse ones. Sorting used CD4, CD8alpha, NKG2D, NKG2ACE and other markers on pooled cutaneous lymph node cells. After isolation, RNA underwent reverse transcription to generate cDNA as the sequencing template. TCRdb keeps only in-frame clones here, not all; method: immunoSEQ multiplex PCR. This repertoire holds about 8,700 clones, and none appear only once. These data belong to a study of CD8+ T cells in alopecia areata. Overall study results and limits: Possibly as an HLA-related effect, TCR sharing across patients appeared less clear than in mice. Greater clonality was observed in lesional scalp samples, especially alopecia totalis/universalis, versus normal scalp. Alphabeta T cells residing in normal skin are also sequenced in scalp samples.

The receptor was derived from a C3H/HeJ mouse with alopecia areata. For this strain, the MHC haplotype corresponds to H2-k. The source material was CD8+ T cells sorted from a lymph node.

The covered CDR3 bases are TGCACCTGCAGTCACCACAGGGGGCGCAGTGCAGAA. It translates to CTCSHHRGRSAE. The entire CDR3 is CTCSHHRGRSAETLYF. This chain links TRBV1 with TRBJ2-3, with TRBD1 identical over 9 bases. The read comes to an end 4 residues before the CDR3 does, leaving the germline J gene to fill in the end. This CDR3 has 16 amino acids. Germline assignment: CDR1 NSQYPW and CDR2 LRSPGD (reference sequence). V lost 5 bases to trimming and J lost 0 bases; unmatched junction nucleotides: 6.